Each of the 22 T cell receptor beta chains below was sequenced from the same sample in a study of CXCR3-negative and CXCR3-positive naive CD8 T cells. Study findings and constraints: Hydrophobicity of TRB CDR3s was greater in CXCR3-positive naive cells than in CXCR3-negative naive cells.

Via 5' RACE with UMI labels, TRB cDNA libraries were prepared. No DNA is given; TCRdb re-called the 5' RACE reads and lists each CDR3 protein once. Across over 150,000 distinct CDR3 sequences, the top ten clones capture approximately 0.5% of the sample. These TCRs are of unknown antigen specificity. The specimen sequenced was naive CXCR3+ CD8+ T cells from blood. The sample's subset: CD45RO-CCR7+CD27+CD95- naive CD8+ T cells expressing CXCR3 (TNR3+). These TCRs come from a human donor in good health. Some clones in this sample may be carry-over from other donors' samples.

The chain uses TRBV7-9 and TRBJ2-5; with no DNA, the TCRdb D assignment of TRBD2 cannot be verified. The CDR3 runs to 15 residues. Germline V gives CDR1 SEHNR, CDR2 FQNEAQ (reference sequence). The CDR3 region is CASSPLWRGEETQYF.

The rearrangement uses TRBV12-3 or TRBV12-4 and TRBJ2-3; TCRdb gives TRBD1 as the D gene, but with no DNA this cannot be confirmed. CDR3 length: 14 amino acids. The CDR3 here is CASSSVGGADTQYF.

The chain joins TRBV2 to TRBJ2-7; as DNA is missing, the TRBD1 call by TCRdb cannot be tested. This CDR3 comprises 12 residues. The germline V gene has CDR1 SNHLY and CDR2 FYNNEI. The CDR3: CTSTDSLYEQYF.

The chain joins TRBV4-2 to TRBJ2-1; TCRdb's assignment of TRBD2 cannot be checked, as there is no DNA. Germline V gene lookup returns CDR1 LGHNA and CDR2 YNFKEQ. There are 17 residues in the CDR3. This CDR3 is CASSQDLETTSYNEQFF.

The V and J genes are TRBV10-3 and TRBJ1-6. Germline V gene lookup returns CDR1 ENHRY and CDR2 SYGVKD. There are 14 residues in the CDR3. This CDR3 is CAISEWSASSPLHF.

The gene calls are TRBV7-8 and TRBJ2-5; the TRBD1 assignment by TCRdb is unverifiable without DNA. CDR3 length equals 14 residues. Germline CDR1 reads SGHVS; CDR2 reads FQNEAQ. The CDR3 is CASSFSDRVETQYF.

This rearrangement joins TRBV6-5 to TRBJ2-3; TCRdb selects TRBD2, and the lack of DNA leaves this call unchecked. The CDR3 spans 18 residues. CDR1 MNHEY and CDR2 SVGAGI come from the germline V gene. CDR3 region: CASSYPRLAEISTDTQYF.

The chain uses TRBV4-1 and TRBJ2-5; the TCRdb call, TRBD2, lacks DNA for checking. The length of the CDR3 is 16 residues. Germline V lookup: CDR1 MGHRA, CDR2 YSYEKL. The CDR3 loop reads CASSQDTSGGSETQYF.

The chain uses TRBV7-9 and TRBJ2-7; TCRdb selects TRBD1, and the lack of DNA leaves this call unchecked. Germline CDR1 is SEHNR and CDR2 is FQNEAQ (reference sequence). The CDR3 length is 16 residues. CDR3 in amino acids: CASSLALGRTFSEQYF. Together with reference TRBV7-9 and TRBJ2-7, the CDR3 gives the full variable domain: DTGVSQNPRHKITKRGQNVTFRCDPISEHNRLYWYRQTLGQGPEFLTYFQNEAQLEKSRLLSDRFSAERPKGSFSTLEIQRTEQGDSAMYLCASSLALGRTFSEQYFGPGTRLTVT.

V and J are TRBV9 and TRBJ1-4; TCRdb outputs TRBD1, but without DNA this stays unchecked. The CDR3 runs to 16 residues. Looked up from germline, CDR1 is SGDLS and CDR2 is YYNGEE. This CDR3 reads CASSVGQGYTNEKLFF.

The V gene is TRBV19, the J gene TRBJ2-1; lacking DNA, the TRBD2 call made by TCRdb goes unchecked. CDR3 length equals 16 residues. Germline lookup yields CDR1 LNHDA and CDR2 SQIVND (reference sequence). The CDR3 sequence is CASSLTSVQIDNEQFF.

The genes are TRBV4-2 and TRBJ2-1; TCRdb's D call, TRBD1, is unchecked because there is no DNA. The CDR3 is 15 amino acids. Germline assignment: CDR1 LGHNA and CDR2 YNFKEQ. The CDR3 sequence is CASGGDTQAYNEQFF.

The CDR3 protein is CASSFVEPGELFF. This chain uses TRBV28 with TRBJ2-2. The CDR3 has 13 amino acids. The V gene's germline CDR1 is MDHEN and CDR2 SYDVKM.

The V and J genes are TRBV12-3 or TRBV12-4 and TRBJ2-1; TCRdb reports TRBD2, a call that lacks DNA to check it against. The CDR3 loop spans 15 amino acids. The CDR3: CASSLGRVTNNEQFF.

V gene TRBV14 combines with J gene TRBJ2-7. Germline V gene lookup returns CDR1 SGHDN and CDR2 FVKESK. The CDR3 length is 13 residues. The CDR3 sequence is CASSQRRGSEQYF.

The chain couples TRBV24-1 to TRBJ2-1; TCRdb lists TRBD1, though no DNA is available to test this call. The CDR3 runs 15 residues. In germline, CDR1 is KGHDR, CDR2 SFDVKD. CDR3 protein: CATSERNRGESEQFF.

The chain uses TRBV7-9 and TRBJ1-1. This CDR3 has 15 residues. Germline-derived CDR1 and CDR2 are SEHNR and FQNEAQ (reference sequence). The CDR3 sequence: CASSFQLGMNTEAFF.

The chain uses TRBV9 and TRBJ1-1. The CDR3 consists of 13 residues. Germline CDR1 and CDR2: SGDLS and YYNGEE. The CDR3: CASSVGDISEAFF.

The chain couples TRBV20-1 to TRBJ2-7; TCRdb lists TRBD1, though no DNA is available to test this call. Germline V lookup: CDR1 DFQATT, CDR2 SNEGSKA (reference sequence). The CDR3 extends over 14 amino acids. This chain's CDR3 is CSARDSDRIYEQYF.

The chain has TRBV7-8 and TRBJ2-7; TCRdb lists TRBD1, though no DNA is available to test this call. The CDR3 runs to 16 residues. CDR1 is SGHVS, CDR2 FQNEAQ, per germline. CDR3: CASSLPKGGYEYEQYF.

The chain joins TRBV3-1 to TRBJ2-1; TCRdb names TRBD1, which stays unverified in the absence of DNA. Germline V gene sequence: CDR1 LGHDT, CDR2 YNNKEL (reference sequence). CDR3 length equals 15 residues. CDR3 amino acids: CASSQGWGSNDEQFF.

The chain uses TRBV28 and TRBJ2-5; the TRBD2 assignment by TCRdb is unverifiable without DNA. CDR1 is MDHEN and CDR2 is SYDVKM in the germline V gene. This CDR3 contains 17 residues. CDR3 in amino acids: CASSLISPGQAQETQYF. Complete variable domain (other parts from reference TRBV28 and TRBJ2-5): DVKVTQSSRYLVKRTGEKVFLECVQDMDHENMFWYRQDPGLGLRLIYFSYDVKMKEKGDIPEGYSVSREKKERFSLILESASTNQTSMYLCASSLISPGQAQETQYFGPGTRLLVL.